This record looks at one T cell receptor (beta chain) sequence and its context. The repertoire was sequenced with immunoSEQ multiplex PCR; TCRdb's copy has only in-frame clones and lacks some. The sample lists tens of thousands of clones, about 83% occurring once. This sample is drawn from a study of blood T cell repertoires in COVID-19. The CDR3 sequence is 15 residues long. Germline CDR1 reads SEHNR; CDR2 reads FQNEAQ (reference sequence). J lost 8 bases, V lost 3 bases, and 8 bases had no gene match. The receptor was isolated from a human donor in a cohort sampled during active COVID-19. The chain joins TRBV7-9 to TRBJ2-1; 9 positions match TRBD2. Sequenced sample: peripheral blood. CDR3 in DNA: TGTGCCAGCAGCTTTGGGCTAGCGGGAATCGATGAGCAGTTCTTC. Encoded protein: CASSFGLAGIDEQFF.